The following is a TCR beta chain sequence with its context. Its antigen is unknown. There are no base qualities to consult, and no much larger clone falls within one base. The intended sense of this specimen's time point label: persistent/refractory GD, antithyroid drugs over 5 years with positive TRAb. For both TCR sequencing and RNA sequencing, RNA was extracted from PBMCs in TRIzol. The diagnosis of Graves' disease followed American Thyroid Association guidelines. Patients were recruited from an endocrinology department in Xi'an, China. From each patient, around 9 milliliters of peripheral blood was collected into an EDTA anticoagulant tube. Ficoll Paque Plus density gradient separation was used to isolate PBMCs, and no additional T cell sorting was done. RNA quality was checked with an Agilent 2100 Bioanalyzer and agarose gel, and concentration with a NanoDrop 2000. Library construction relied on multiplex PCR. For sequencing, an Illumina HiSeq 4000 was employed. iRepertoire HTBI primers and Arm-PCR amplification of CDR3 regions were used to construct TCR beta libraries. Before sequencing, the PCR products went through gel purification. Per the authors' processing: Gene usage analysis of CDR3 amino acid clonotypes relied on the 60 or so TRBV and 12 to 15 TRBJ segments identified across samples. Filtered high-quality paired reads were merged into contigs using COPE and FqMerger. BLAST was used to align contigs to IMGT TRBV, TRBD and TRBJ reference genes, and CDR3 was defined according to IMGT. Clonotypes above 0.1% frequency were classified as highly expanded clones. Shannon entropy served as the measure of repertoire diversity, while the Gini coefficient captured V-J evenness. Clonotypes shared by more than one individual were considered public. The public reads were reprocessed in TCRdb via fastp at Q25 and MiXCR, keeping in-frame beta chains. CDR3 protein duplicates are merged, each entry listing the most common genes and DNA. The V and J calls here are based on TCRdb, not the publication. The sample contains around 460,000 distinct CDR3 sequences, 20% to 25% of them found a single time. Roughly 6.9% of the sample goes to the ten largest clones.

This specimen comes from a study of regulatory T cells in long-lasting Graves disease (dated by TCRdb to 2020 to 2023). Study-level background: Persistent Graves' disease was defined as antithyroid drug treatment for over 5 years with persistently positive TSH receptor autoantibodies. Patients with persistent Graves' disease were compared with patients with newly diagnosed Graves' disease using TCR sequencing and RNA sequencing of peripheral blood. The study took place in China and was registered as a clinical trial. TCR sequencing covered some 13 persistent and about 20 newly diagnosed Graves' disease patients, around 35 samples in total. Persistent Graves' disease patients in the clinical cohort had taken antithyroid drugs for roughly ten years on average. General findings and caveats noted by the study authors: Only the TCR beta chain was sequenced and analyzed. A larger number of public clonotypes was shared among persistent patients (fewer than 3,000) than among newly diagnosed patients (about 990). As a limitation, the authors acknowledged that the small sample size may reduce accuracy. Only peripheral blood was studied, because thyroid tissue, the primary lesion, was inaccessible. Compared with newly diagnosed patients, persistent Graves' disease patients had lower TCR Shannon entropy and fewer highly expanded clones, which suggests clonal expansion.

This TCR was recovered from a female donor with Graves disease. The sequencing here drew on peripheral blood mononuclear cells (PBMCs), taken when the disease was refractory, from a patient treated with antithyroid drugs.

The CDR3 in this case is CASSPEKATNEKLFF. The nucleotide sequence is given as TGTGCCAGCAGCCCAGAGAAAGCAACTAATGAAAAACTGTTTTTT. This receptor chain uses TRBV7-2 and TRBJ1-4, with the identity of the D gene unclear. V is clipped by 5 bases and J by 0 bases, and the sequence between their germline boundaries is 10 bases long. The CDR3 has 15 amino acids, counting the end cysteine and phenylalanine. Only the CDR3 DNA stays, 45 bases, in frame from base 1. The germline V gene specifies SGHTA as CDR1 and FQGNSA as CDR2. Joined to the reference TRBV7-2 and TRBJ1-4 proteins, this CDR3 gives the full variable domain: GAGVSQSPSNKVTEKGKDVELRCDPISGHTALYWYRQSLGQGLEFLIYFQGNSAPDKSGLPSDRFSAERTGGSVSTLTIQRTQQEDSAVYLCASSPEKATNEKLFFGSGTQLSVL.